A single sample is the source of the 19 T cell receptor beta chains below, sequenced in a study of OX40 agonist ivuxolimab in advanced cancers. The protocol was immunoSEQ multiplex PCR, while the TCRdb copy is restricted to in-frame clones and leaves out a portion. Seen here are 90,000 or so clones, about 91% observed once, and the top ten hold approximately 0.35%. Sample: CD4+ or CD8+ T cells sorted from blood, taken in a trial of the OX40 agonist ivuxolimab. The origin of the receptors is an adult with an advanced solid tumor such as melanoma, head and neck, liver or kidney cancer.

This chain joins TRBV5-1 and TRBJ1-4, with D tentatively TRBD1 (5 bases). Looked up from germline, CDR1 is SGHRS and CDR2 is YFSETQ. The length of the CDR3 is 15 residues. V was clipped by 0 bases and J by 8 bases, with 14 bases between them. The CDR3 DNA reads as TGCGCCAGCAGCTTGGCCGGGGGGTGGAGCGAAAAACTGTTTTTT. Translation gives CASSLAGGWSEKLFF.

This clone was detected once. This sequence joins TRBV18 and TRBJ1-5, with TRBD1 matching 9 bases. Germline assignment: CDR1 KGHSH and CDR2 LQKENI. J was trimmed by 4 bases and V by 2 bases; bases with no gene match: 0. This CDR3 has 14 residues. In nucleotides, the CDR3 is TGTGCCAGCTCACCAGGACAGGGGAATCAGCCCCAGCATTTT. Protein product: CASSPGQGNQPQHF.

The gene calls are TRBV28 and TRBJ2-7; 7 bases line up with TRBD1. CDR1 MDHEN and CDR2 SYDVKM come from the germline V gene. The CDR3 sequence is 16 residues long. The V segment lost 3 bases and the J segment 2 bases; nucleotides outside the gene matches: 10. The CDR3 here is CASSLLTGLETYEQYF. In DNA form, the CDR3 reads TGTGCCAGCAGTTTGCTGACAGGGCTGGAAACCTACGAGCAGTACTTC.

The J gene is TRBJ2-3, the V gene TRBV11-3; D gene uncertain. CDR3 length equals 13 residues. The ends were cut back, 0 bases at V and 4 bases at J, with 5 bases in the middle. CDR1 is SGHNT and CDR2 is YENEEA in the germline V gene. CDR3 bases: TGTGCCAGCAGCTTAGATTCCCCAGATACGCAGTATTTT. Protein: CASSLDSPDTQYF.

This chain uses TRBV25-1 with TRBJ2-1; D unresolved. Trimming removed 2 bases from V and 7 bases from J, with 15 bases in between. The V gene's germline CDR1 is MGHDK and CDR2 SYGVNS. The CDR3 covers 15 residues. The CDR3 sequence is CASSESRVLTNEQFF. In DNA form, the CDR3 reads TGTGCCAGCAGTGAAAGTAGGGTCCTTACTAATGAGCAGTTCTTC. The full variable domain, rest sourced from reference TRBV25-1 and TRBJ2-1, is EADIYQTPRYLVIGTGKKITLECSQTMGHDKMYWYQQDPGMELHLIHYSYGVNSTEKGDLSSESTVSRIRTEHFPLTLESARPSHTSQYLCASSESRVLTNEQFFGPGTRLTVL.

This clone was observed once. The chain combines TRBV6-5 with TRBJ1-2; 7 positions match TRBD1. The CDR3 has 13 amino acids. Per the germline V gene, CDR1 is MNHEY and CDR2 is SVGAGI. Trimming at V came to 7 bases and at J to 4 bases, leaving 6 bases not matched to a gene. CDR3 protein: CASTTGAIYGYTF. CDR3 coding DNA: TGTGCCAGCACTACAGGGGCGATCTATGGCTACACCTTC.

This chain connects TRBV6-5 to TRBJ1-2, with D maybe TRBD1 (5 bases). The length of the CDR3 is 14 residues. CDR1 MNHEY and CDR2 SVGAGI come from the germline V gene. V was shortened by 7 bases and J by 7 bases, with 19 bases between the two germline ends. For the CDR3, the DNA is TGTGCCAGCAAAACTGGGGCAGGTGATGCTGGCTACACCTTC. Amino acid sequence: CASKTGAGDAGYTF.

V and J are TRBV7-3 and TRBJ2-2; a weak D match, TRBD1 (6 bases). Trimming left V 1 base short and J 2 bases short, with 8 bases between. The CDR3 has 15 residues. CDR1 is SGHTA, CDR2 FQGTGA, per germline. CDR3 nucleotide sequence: TGTGCCAGCAGCTTAAAAGGGGGAAACACCGGGGAGCTGTTTTTT. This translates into CASSLKGGNTGELFF.

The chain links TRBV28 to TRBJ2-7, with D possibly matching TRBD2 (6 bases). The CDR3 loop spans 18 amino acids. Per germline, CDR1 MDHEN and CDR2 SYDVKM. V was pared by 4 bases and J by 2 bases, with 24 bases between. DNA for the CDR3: TGTGCCAGCAGTTCCCTCCCCGGTACGCCGGGAGCCCCCTACGAGCAGTACTTC. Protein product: CASSSLPGTPGAPYEQYF.

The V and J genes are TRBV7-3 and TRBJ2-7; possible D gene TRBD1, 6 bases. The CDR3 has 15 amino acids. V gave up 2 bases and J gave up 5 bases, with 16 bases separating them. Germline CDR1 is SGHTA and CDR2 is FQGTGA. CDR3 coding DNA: TGTGCCAGCAGCTTACAGCCAGGGGCGAGAGACGAGCAGTACTTC. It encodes CASSLQPGARDEQYF.

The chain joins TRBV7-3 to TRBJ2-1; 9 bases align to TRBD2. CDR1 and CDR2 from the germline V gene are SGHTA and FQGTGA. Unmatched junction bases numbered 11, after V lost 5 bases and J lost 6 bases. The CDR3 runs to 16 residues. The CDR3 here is CASSLRIAGEFNEQFF. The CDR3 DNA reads TGTGCCAGCAGCCTTCGGATAGCGGGAGAGTTCAATGAGCAGTTCTTC.

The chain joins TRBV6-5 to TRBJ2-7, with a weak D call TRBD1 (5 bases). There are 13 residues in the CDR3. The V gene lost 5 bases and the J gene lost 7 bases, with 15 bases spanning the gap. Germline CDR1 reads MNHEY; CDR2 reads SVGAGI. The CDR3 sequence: CASSDSPRREQYF. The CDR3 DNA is TGTGCCAGCAGTGACAGTCCACGACGGGAGCAGTACTTC.

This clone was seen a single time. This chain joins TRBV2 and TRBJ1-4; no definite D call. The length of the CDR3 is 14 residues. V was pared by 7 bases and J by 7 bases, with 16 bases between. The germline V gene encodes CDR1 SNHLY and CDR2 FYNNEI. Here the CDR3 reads CASNDPSAGEKLFF. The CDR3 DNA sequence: TGTGCCAGCAATGACCCATCAGCAGGTGAAAAACTGTTTTTT. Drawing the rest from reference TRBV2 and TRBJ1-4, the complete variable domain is EPEVTQTPSHQVTQMGQEVILRCVPISNHLYFYWYRQILGQKVEFLVSFYNNEISEKSEIFDDQFSVERPDGSNFTLKIRSTKLEDSAMYFCASNDPSAGEKLFFGSGTQLSVL.

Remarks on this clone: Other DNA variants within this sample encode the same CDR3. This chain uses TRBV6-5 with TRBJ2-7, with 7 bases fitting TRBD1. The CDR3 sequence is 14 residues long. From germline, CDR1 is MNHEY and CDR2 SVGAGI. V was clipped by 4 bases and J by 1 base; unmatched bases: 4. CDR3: CASSFGTESYEQYF. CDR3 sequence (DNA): TGTGCCAGCAGTTTCGGGACAGAGTCCTACGAGCAGTACTTC.

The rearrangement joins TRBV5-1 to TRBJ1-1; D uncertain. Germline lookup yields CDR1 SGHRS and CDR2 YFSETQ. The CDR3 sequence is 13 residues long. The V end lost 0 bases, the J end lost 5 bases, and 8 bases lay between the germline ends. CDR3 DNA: TGCGCCAGCAGCTTGGCCCAGGAAACTGAAGCTTTCTTT. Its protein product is CASSLAQETEAFF.

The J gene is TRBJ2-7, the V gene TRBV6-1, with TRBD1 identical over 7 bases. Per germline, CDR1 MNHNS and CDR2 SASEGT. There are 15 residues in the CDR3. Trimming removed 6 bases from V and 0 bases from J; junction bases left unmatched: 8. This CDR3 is CASRLRTGSSYEQYF. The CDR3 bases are TGTGCCAGCAGGCTACGGACAGGAAGCTCCTACGAGCAGTACTTC.

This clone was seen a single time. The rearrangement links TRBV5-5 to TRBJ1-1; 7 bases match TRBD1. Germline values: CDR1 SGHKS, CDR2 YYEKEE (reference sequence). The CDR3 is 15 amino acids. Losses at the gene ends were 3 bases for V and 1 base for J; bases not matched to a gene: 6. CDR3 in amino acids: CASSWTGTANTEAFF. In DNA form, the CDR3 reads TGTGCCAGCAGCTGGACCGGGACAGCGAACACTGAAGCTTTCTTT.

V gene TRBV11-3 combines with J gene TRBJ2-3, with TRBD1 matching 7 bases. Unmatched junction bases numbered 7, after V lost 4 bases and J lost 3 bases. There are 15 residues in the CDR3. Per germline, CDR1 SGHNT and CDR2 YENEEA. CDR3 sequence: CASSSDQGVTDTQYF. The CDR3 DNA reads TGTGCCAGCAGCTCGGACCAGGGGGTTACAGATACGCAGTATTTT.

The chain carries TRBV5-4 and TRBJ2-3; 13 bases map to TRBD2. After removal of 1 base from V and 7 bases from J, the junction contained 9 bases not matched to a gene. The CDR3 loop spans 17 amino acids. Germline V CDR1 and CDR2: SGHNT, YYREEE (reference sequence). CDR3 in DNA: TGTGCCAGCAGCTTGTTTACTAGCGGGGGGGGGCGGAATACGCAGTATTTT. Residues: CASSLFTSGGGRNTQYF.